Listed below are T cell receptor beta chains from one sample, sequenced in a study of T-cell reconstitution after alpha-beta-depleted transplantation in children. Each CDR3 protein is one row after TCRdb ran MiXCR on the PCR reads. The profile shows around 210,000 distinct CDR3 sequences, roughly 7% of them singletons. Sequencing was performed on PBMCs, taken before TCRalphabeta/CD19-depleted stem cell transplant. These receptors originate from a boy aged 2-15 years with acute lymphoblastic leukemia, due to receive a stem cell transplant. The CDR3 runs from the conserved cysteine through the conserved F or W. Each record gives: V gene, J gene, D gene, clone size, CDR3 DNA, CDR3 protein. A D gene is named only where the DNA matches it firmly. A row's size may be missing; if present it is once, few, many or a size class.

TRBV20-1	TRBJ2-5	NA	few	TGCAGTGCCCGGACTTCCGCGGAGACCCAGTACTTC	CSARTSAETQYF
TRBV20-1	TRBJ1-1	TRBD1	NA	TGCTGTGCTAGGAGCGGGACAGGGATCGGCACTGAAGCTTTCTTT	CCARSGTGIGTEAFF
TRBV11-2	TRBJ2-1	TRBD2	NA	TGTGCCAGCAAAGCCGGGACTAAGAATGAGCAGTTCTTC	CASKAGTKNEQFF
TRBV28	TRBJ2-1	NA	once	TGTGCCAGCAGGTCCCTCCTCGGGACTCCTGGTGCTTCCTACAATGAGCAGTTCTTC	CASRSLLGTPGASYNEQFF
TRBV4-1	TRBJ2-1	NA	few	TGCGCCAGCAGCCAAGATAGTGGGACGATCTACAATGAGCAGTTCTTC	CASSQDSGTIYNEQFF
TRBV12-3/TRBV12-4	TRBJ2-6	NA	many	TGTGCCAGCAGATCTGGGGCCAACGTCCTGACTTTC	CASRSGANVLTF
TRBV19	TRBJ2-1	TRBD2	few	TGTGCCAGCCGACTAGCGGGGGGGTTTGGGAATGAGCAGTTCTTC	CASRLAGGFGNEQFF
TRBV7-9	TRBJ2-5	NA	many	TGTGCCAGCACCTTTGGTGGGATGGAGACCCAGTACTTC	CASTFGGMETQYF
TRBV28	TRBJ2-4	NA	many	TGTGCCAGCAGTTTCAGGGATGGGAAAAACATTCAGTACTTC	CASSFRDGKNIQYF
TRBV27	TRBJ1-5	NA	many	TGTGCCAGCAGTTTTGACACTCTCGGCGGAGCCCAGCATTTT	CASSFDTLGGAQHF
TRBV12-3/TRBV12-4	TRBJ1-2	NA	many	TGTGCCAGCAGTTTACACGGCTACACCTTC	CASSLHGYTF
TRBV12-3/TRBV12-4	TRBJ2-2	NA	many	TGTGCCAGCACCCGGCCCCCCCTGGGCACCGGGGAGCTGTTTTTT	CASTRPPLGTGELFF
TRBV11-2	TRBJ2-3	NA	many	TGTGCCAGCAGACCCAAGACTAGCACAGATACGCAGTATTTT	CASRPKTSTDTQYF
TRBV28	TRBJ2-2	NA	many	TGTGCCAGCAGTTTAGATCAAGACAGGTCAACCGGGGAGCTGTTTTTT	CASSLDQDRSTGELFF
TRBV15	TRBJ2-3	NA	many	TGTGCCACCAGCAGAGATCCCACGTTTACAGATACGCAGTATTTT	CATSRDPTFTDTQYF
TRBV7-2	TRBJ2-1	NA	few	TGTGCCAGCAGCTTATCACCGATCGGGGTCTCCTACAATGAGCAGTTCTTC	CASSLSPIGVSYNEQFF
TRBV7-9	TRBJ2-3	TRBD2	many	TGTGCCAGCAGCCTCACGACTAGCGGGGTTAGCACAGATACGCAGTATTTT	CASSLTTSGVSTDTQYF
TRBV7-6	TRBJ2-2	NA	many	TGTGCCAGCAGCTTAGACTTAGCCGGGGAGCTGTTTTTT	CASSLDLAGELFF
TRBV18	TRBJ2-7	NA	NA	TGTGCCAGCTCACCCTCAAGACAGAGCTACGAGCAGTACTTC	CASSPSRQSYEQYF
TRBV11-2	TRBJ2-7	TRBD1	NA	TGTGCCAGCAGCTTAGATCTGGCTGGACAGGGAGCCGCCGAGCAGTACTTC	CASSLDLAGQGAAEQYF
TRBV6-2/TRBV6-3	TRBJ1-1	TRBD1	NA	TGTGCCAGCAGTCACAGACCGGGACAGGGAAGCGTGGGCACTGAAGCTTTCTTT	CASSHRPGQGSVGTEAFF
TRBV2	TRBJ2-7	TRBD2	many	TGTGCCAGCAGTGTAGCGGGAGGCTACGAGCAGTACTTC	CASSVAGGYEQYF
TRBV12-3/TRBV12-4	TRBJ2-7	NA	many	TGTGCCAGCAGTTTACACAGAGCCTACGAGCAGTACTTC	CASSLHRAYEQYF
TRBV5-6	TRBJ2-2	NA	many	TGTGCCAGCAGCGGACTACATGTCAGGGACGTCGACACCGGGGAGCTGTTTTTT	CASSGLHVRDVDTGELFF
TRBV28	TRBJ2-2	NA	many	TGTGCCAGCAGTACCGACAGCGTCACCGGGGAGCTGTTTTTT	CASSTDSVTGELFF
TRBV2	TRBJ1-6	NA	many	TGTGCCAGCATAAGGGAGAATTCACCCCTCCACTTT	CASIRENSPLHF
TRBV24-1	TRBJ2-2	NA	many	TGTGCCACCAAGGCGGCGAACACCGGGGAGCTGTTTTTT	CATKAANTGELFF
TRBV20-1	TRBJ2-3	TRBD2	many	TGCAGTGCTGTAGCGGGAGCAGATACGCAGTATTTT	CSAVAGADTQYF
TRBV11-2	TRBJ2-5	NA	many	TGTGCCATCGGGGGCATCCAAGGGGAGACCCAGTACTTC	CAIGGIQGETQYF
TRBV5-1	TRBJ2-7	TRBD1	many	TGCGCCAGCAGCTTGGGGGGACAGAGCTACGAGCAGTACTTC	CASSLGGQSYEQYF
TRBV4-3	TRBJ2-3	NA	many	TGCGCCAGCAGCCAAGACCCCCACCGGACAGATACGCAGTATTTT	CASSQDPHRTDTQYF
TRBV20-1	TRBJ1-6	TRBD1	few	TGCAGTGCTTCCCGACAGGGTCTTCTATTGGACTCACCCCTCCACTTT	CSASRQGLLLDSPLHF
TRBV27	TRBJ2-2	NA	NA	TGTGCCACCAGGAGGGCCGGGGAGCTGTTTTTT	CATRRAGELFF
TRBV24-1	TRBJ2-1	NA	many	TGTGCCACCAGTTCACTAACGGGGGGCAGCTCCTACAATGAGCAGTTCTTC	CATSSLTGGSSYNEQFF
TRBV13	TRBJ1-2	NA	NA	TGTGCCAGCAGCTTACTCGGTTCCACTTGGGGCTACACCTTC	CASSLLGSTWGYTF
TRBV18	TRBJ2-1	TRBD2	many	TGTGCCAGCTCTACTAGCGGGAGAAGTGAGCAGTTCTTC	CASSTSGRSEQFF
TRBV2	TRBJ2-5	NA	NA	TGTGCCAGCGGTGGAGAGACCCAGTACTTC	CASGGETQYF
TRBV11-2	TRBJ1-1	NA	NA	TGTGCCAGCAGCTCTCACGGAATGCTGTCTAATGAGAACACTGAAGCTTTCTTT	CASSSHGMLSNENTEAFF
TRBV28	TRBJ2-5	NA	NA	TGTGCCAGCAGTTTGGCGGCCCAAGAGACCCAGTACTTC	CASSLAAQETQYF
TRBV2	TRBJ2-1	TRBD2	NA	TGTGCCAGCAGGGGACTAGCGGGAGGAGGAGATGAGCAGTTCTTC	CASRGLAGGGDEQFF
TRBV20-1	TRBJ2-7	NA	many	TGCAGTGCTTTCCCGACAGGCCCCACTCCCTACGAGCAGTACTTC	CSAFPTGPTPYEQYF
TRBV7-2	TRBJ1-5	NA	many	TGTGCCAGCAGCCCACAGGGCGATCAGCCCCAGCATTTT	CASSPQGDQPQHF
TRBV11-2	TRBJ2-3	TRBD2	many	TGTGCCAGCAGCTTAGCTCGCGGGAGGGCCAAGACAGATACGCAGTATTTT	CASSLARGRAKTDTQYF